The T cell receptor (beta chain) under discussion was sequenced for a study of beta chain features in type 1 diabetes. On the study more broadly: All samples together contributed 100 million to 120 million sorted cells for examination.

V lost 5 bases, J lost 7 bases, and 15 bases stayed unmatched. CDR3 length equals 17 residues. Germline CDR1 is SGHDT and CDR2 is YYEEEE. This clone was observed a handful of times. Expressed TCRB transcripts were sequenced after all isolated RNA was converted to cDNA. The protocol was immunoSEQ multiplex PCR, while the TCRdb copy is restricted to in-frame clones and leaves out a portion. The sample has about 250,000 clones, 13% to 15% seen once. Sequencing was performed on naive CD4+ T cells from blood. This sequence originates from a woman between 35 and 50 years old in good health. The chain uses TRBV5-6 and TRBJ1-4, with 9 bases lining up with TRBD1. The CDR3 DNA is TGTGCCAGCAGTCTGATCGGGACAGGGCAAGTATCTGAAAAACTGTTTTTT. Its translation is CASSLIGTGQVSEKLFF.